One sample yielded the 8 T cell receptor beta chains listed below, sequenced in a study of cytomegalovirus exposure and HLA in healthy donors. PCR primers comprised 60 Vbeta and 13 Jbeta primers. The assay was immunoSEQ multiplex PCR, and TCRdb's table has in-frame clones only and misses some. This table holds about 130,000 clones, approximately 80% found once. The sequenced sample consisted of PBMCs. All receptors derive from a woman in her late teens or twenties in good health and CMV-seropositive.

CDR3 region: CASSDPKRDSTYEQYF. CDR3 in DNA: TGTGCCAGCAGTGATCCCAAACGGGACAGTACCTACGAGCAGTACTTC. This sequence joins TRBV25-1 and TRBJ2-7; 7 bases map to TRBD1. CDR3 length: 16 residues. Germline V gives CDR1 MGHDK, CDR2 SYGVNS. V lost 3 bases, J lost 2 bases, and 10 bases stayed unmatched.

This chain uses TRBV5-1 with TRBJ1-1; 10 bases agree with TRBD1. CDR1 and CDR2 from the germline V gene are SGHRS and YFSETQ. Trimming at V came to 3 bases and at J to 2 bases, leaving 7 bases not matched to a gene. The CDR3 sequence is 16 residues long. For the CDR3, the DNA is TGCGCCAGCAGCTCGGGGGACAGGGGAATTAACACTGAAGCTTTCTTT. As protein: CASSSGDRGINTEAFF.

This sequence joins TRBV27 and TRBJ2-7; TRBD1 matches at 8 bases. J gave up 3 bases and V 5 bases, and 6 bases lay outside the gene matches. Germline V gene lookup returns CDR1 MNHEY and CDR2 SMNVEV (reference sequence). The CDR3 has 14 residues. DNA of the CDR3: TGTGCCAGCAGTCCGCAGGACAGGGACTACGAGCAGTACTTC. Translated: CASSPQDRDYEQYF.

This CDR3 is CASSSPTVSTSTDTQYF. CDR3 sequence (DNA): TGTGCCAGCAGCTCCCCCACAGTATCCACTAGCACAGATACGCAGTATTTT. V is TRBV27 and J is TRBJ2-3; D remains ambiguous. The CDR3 is made up of 17 amino acids. The V end was cut by 6 bases, the J end by 0 bases, with 19 bases between. Germline V gives CDR1 MNHEY, CDR2 SMNVEV (reference sequence).

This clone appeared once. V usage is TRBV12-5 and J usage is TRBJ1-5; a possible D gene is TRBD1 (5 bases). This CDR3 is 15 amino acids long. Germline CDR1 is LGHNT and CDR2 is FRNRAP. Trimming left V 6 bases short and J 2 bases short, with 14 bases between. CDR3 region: CASGWAGKGNQPQHF. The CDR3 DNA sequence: TGTGCTAGTGGATGGGCAGGGAAAGGCAATCAGCCCCAGCATTTT.

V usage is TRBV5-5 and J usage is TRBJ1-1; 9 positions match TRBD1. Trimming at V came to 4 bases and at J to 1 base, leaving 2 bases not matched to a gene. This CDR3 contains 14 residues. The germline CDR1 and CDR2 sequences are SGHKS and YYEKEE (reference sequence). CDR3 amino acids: CASSPGQGNTEAFF. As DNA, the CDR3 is TGTGCCAGCAGCCCGGGACAGGGGAACACTGAAGCTTTCTTT.

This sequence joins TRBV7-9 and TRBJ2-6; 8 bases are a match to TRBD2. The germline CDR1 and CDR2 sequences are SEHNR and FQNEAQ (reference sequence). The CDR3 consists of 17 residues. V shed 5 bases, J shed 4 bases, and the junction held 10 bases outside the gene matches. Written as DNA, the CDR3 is TGTGCCAGCAGCCCGACGGGAGGGGTATACGGGGCCAACGTCCTGACTTTC. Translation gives CASSPTGGVYGANVLTF.

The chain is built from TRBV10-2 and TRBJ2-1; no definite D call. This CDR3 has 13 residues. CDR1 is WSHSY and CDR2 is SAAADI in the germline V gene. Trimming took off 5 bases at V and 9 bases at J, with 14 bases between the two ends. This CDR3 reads CASSPRIVSEQFF. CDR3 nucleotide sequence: TGCGCCAGCAGTCCCCGTATTGTTAGTGAGCAGTTCTTC.